Detailed here is one T cell receptor (beta chain). UMIs incorporating a 6-nucleotide sample barcode were appended by means of template switching. TCRdb re-called the 5' RACE reads; every CDR3 protein appears as one record, without DNA. Its listing shows some 300,000 distinct CDR3 sequences. This record belongs to a study of monozygotic twins with inflammatory bowel disease. Germline CDR1 SGHRS, CDR2 YFSETQ. The CDR3 has 15 amino acids. The sample consisted of blood. This TCR came from a human donor with ulcerative colitis or Crohn's disease, or a healthy co-twin of an affected twin (not recorded which). The chain links TRBV5-1 to TRBJ2-7. CDR3 loop: CASSLALHGSYEQYF.